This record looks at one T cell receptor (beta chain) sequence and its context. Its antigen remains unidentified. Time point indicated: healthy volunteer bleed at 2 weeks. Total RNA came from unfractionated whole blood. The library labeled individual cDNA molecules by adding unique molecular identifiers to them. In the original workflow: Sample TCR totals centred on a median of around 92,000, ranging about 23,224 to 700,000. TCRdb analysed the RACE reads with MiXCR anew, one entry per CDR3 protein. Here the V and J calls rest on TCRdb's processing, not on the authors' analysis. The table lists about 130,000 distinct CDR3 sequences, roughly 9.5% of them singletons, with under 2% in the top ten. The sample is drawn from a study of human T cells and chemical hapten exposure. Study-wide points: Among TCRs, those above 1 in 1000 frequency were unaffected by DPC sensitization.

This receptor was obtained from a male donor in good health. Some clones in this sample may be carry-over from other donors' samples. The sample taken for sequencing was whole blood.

The CDR3 here is CASSDSLGTLSGELFF. CDR3 DNA sequence: TGTGCCAGCAGTGATTCTCTTGGGACACTTTCCGGGGAGCTGTTTTTT. The chain links TRBV2 to TRBJ2-2, with D tentatively TRBD1 (6 bases). CDR3 length: 16 amino acids. CDR1 and CDR2 from the germline V gene are SNHLY and FYNNEI. Trimming left V 3 bases short and J 6 bases short, with 17 bases between.